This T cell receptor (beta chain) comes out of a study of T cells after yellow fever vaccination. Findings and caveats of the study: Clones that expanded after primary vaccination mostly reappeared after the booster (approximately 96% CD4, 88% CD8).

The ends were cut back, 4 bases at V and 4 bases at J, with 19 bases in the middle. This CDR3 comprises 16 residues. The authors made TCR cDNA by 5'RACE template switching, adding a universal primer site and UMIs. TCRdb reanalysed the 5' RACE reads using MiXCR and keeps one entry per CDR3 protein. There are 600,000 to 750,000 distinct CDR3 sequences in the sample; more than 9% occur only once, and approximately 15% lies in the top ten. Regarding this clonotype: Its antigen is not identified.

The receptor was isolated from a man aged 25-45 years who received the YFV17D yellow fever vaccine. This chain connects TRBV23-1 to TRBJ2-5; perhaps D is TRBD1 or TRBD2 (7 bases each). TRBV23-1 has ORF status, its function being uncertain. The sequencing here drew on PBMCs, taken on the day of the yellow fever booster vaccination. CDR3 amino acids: CASSLGGRGGGETQYF. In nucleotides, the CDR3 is TGCGCCAGCAGTCTGGGTGGCAGGGGGGGAGGAGAGACCCAGTACTTC.